This T cell receptor beta chain comes out of a study of spatial heterogeneity in lung cancer. MiXCR, applied by TCRdb to the 5' RACE reads, yields one record per CDR3 protein. The sample includes tens of thousands of distinct CDR3 sequences, around 5.8% of them seen just once. This clonotype occurred a few times. Stated time point: sample taken at primary tumor resection. Whole RNA was taken from tumor, nontumor lung or frozen PBMC; it was then sequenced unsorted. The donors, 70 or so patients with untreated early-stage non-small cell lung cancer, provided the samples. The sample here was PBMCs, taken at surgery. The sequence was obtained from a male donor with early-stage non-small cell lung cancer.

For the CDR3, the DNA is TGTGCCACACGGGGCGACAGGGGCAATCAGCCCCAGCATTTT. Protein product: CATRGDRGNQPQHF. V usage is TRBV10-3 and J usage is TRBJ1-5; 7 nucleotides align to TRBD1. J was trimmed by 2 bases and V by 10 bases; bases with no gene match: 8. CDR3 length equals 14 residues. In germline, CDR1 is ENHRY, CDR2 SYGVKD.